These 16 T cell receptor beta chains originate from one sample sequenced in a study of blood T cells in healthy people across ages. Using a J-beta primer mix together with a sample-barcoded 5' primer, a second PCR was run for about 7 to 12 cycles. TCRdb called the 5' RACE reads again in MiXCR, with one record for every CDR3 protein. The sample holds some 760,000 distinct CDR3 sequences, 25% seen once. Another study also made use of these data, one on T cells of mothers and their children.

The material sequenced was blood. These receptors were taken from a boy aged 5-17 years in good health.

This clonotype was picked up a small number of times. This rearrangement joins TRBV14 to TRBJ2-5; D unclear. The DNA end is a closer match to TRBJ2-1, so the J assignment may be wrong. The CDR3 totals 11 residues. Germline CDR1 reads SGHDN; CDR2 reads FVKESK. The DNA of the CDR3 is TGTGCCAGCAGCCAAGGGCAGGAGCAGTTCTTC. It codes for CASSQGQEQFF.

This clonotype has a handful of counts. One end of the junction is discordant with germline, which a read error may explain. CDR3 coding DNA: TGCGCCAGCAGACCTCCATCGAGCACAGATACGCAGTATTTT. It is translated as CASRPPSSTDTQYF. The chain combines TRBV12-3 or TRBV12-4 with TRBJ2-3, with D unresolved. The CDR3 is 14 residues long.

The genes are TRBV25-1 and TRBJ2-3; possibly TRBD1 for D (5 bases). Germline CDR1 MGHDK, CDR2 SYGVNS. The CDR3 extends over 18 amino acids. Trimming left V 4 bases short and J 2 bases short, with 22 bases between. CDR3: CASSALLGRPHPTDTQYF. In nucleotides, the CDR3 is TGTGCCAGCAGTGCGCTTTTGGGGCGGCCTCACCCCACAGATACGCAGTATTTT.

The chain carries TRBV11-2 and TRBJ2-5; TRBD2 agrees at 13 bases. This CDR3 has 20 amino acids. CDR1 is SGHAT, CDR2 FQNNGV, per germline. Trimming took 5 bases from V and 0 from J; bases not matched to a gene: 15. CDR3 in DNA: TGTGCCAGCAGCCAAACGAAAAAAGGACTAGCGGGAGACTACCAAGAGACCCAGTACTTC. Translation gives CASSQTKKGLAGDYQETQYF.

This clonotype has only a few counts. The chain recombines TRBV28 with TRBJ2-5, with 8 bases that match TRBD2. The better agreement between TRBJ2-1 and the DNA end casts doubt on the J call. The CDR3 has 15 amino acids. The germline gives CDR1 MDHEN, CDR2 SYDVKM. The CDR3, as DNA: TGTGCCAGCAGGGGGGGAAGCGGGAGTTACAATGAGCAGTTCTTC. Amino acid sequence: CASRGGSGSYNEQFF.

The chain employs TRBV4-3 and TRBJ2-5; 7 bases match TRBD2. V trimming: 0 bases; J trimming: 11 bases; junction bases outside the gene matches: 6. This CDR3 is 13 amino acids long. Germline V gene lookup returns CDR1 LGHNA and CDR2 YSLEER. CDR3 sequence reads: CASSQDSGGRQYF. The CDR3, as DNA: TGCGCCAGCAGCCAAGATTCGGGGGGTCGGCAGTACTTC.

The chain uses TRBV29-1 and TRBJ2-7, with 7 bases that match TRBD1. Germline values: CDR1 SQVTM, CDR2 ANQGSEA. V was clipped by 0 bases and J by 4 bases; unmatched bases: 9. The CDR3 covers 15 residues. The CDR3 is CSVEDPDREGYEQYF. The DNA for the CDR3 is TGCAGCGTTGAAGACCCCGACAGGGAAGGGTACGAGCAGTACTTC.

This chain joins TRBV5-5 and TRBJ1-5, with TRBD1 matching 7 bases. CDR1 and CDR2 from the germline V gene are SGHKS and YYEKEE (reference sequence). The J segment lost 7 bases and the V segment lost 3 bases, leaving 4 bases of the junction unmatched. The CDR3 contains 13 residues. CDR3 region: CASSWDSRQPQHF. In nucleotides, the CDR3 is TGTGCCAGCAGCTGGGACAGCAGGCAGCCCCAGCATTTT.

The chain couples TRBV7-2 to TRBJ2-5; 10 nucleotides match TRBD2. The CDR3 is 17 amino acids. Germline-derived CDR1 and CDR2 are SGHTA and FQGNSA. The J segment lost 5 bases and the V segment lost 4 bases, leaving 13 bases of the junction unmatched. CDR3 DNA: TGTGCCAGCAGCTCCCTCTTAGCGGGAGGCCTCGGGGAGACCCAGTACTTC. This sequence encodes CASSSLLAGGLGETQYF. The whole variable domain, filled in from reference TRBV7-2 and TRBJ2-5, reads GAGVSQSPSNKVTEKGKDVELRCDPISGHTALYWYRQSLGQGLEFLIYFQGNSAPDKSGLPSDRFSAERTGGSVSTLTIQRTQQEDSAVYLCASSSLLAGGLGETQYFGPGTRLLVL.

This clonotype was counted ten times or more. J is TRBJ2-3 and V is TRBV24-1, with D possibly being TRBD1 or TRBD2 (5 bases each). The germline V gene encodes CDR1 KGHDR and CDR2 SFDVKD. This CDR3 is built from 15 residues. Trimming removed 3 bases at V and 1 base at J, with 10 bases between. The CDR3 loop is CATSDPGQGTDTQYF. The CDR3 coding sequence is TGTGCCACCAGTGATCCGGGGCAGGGCACAGATACGCAGTATTTT.

V is TRBV4-2 and J is TRBJ1-2, with D unresolved. The germline V and J ends were trimmed by 1 base and 3 bases, with 12 bases remaining between them. The CDR3 is 15 amino acids. Germline CDR1 is LGHNA and CDR2 is YNFKEQ. The DNA for the CDR3 is TGTGCCAGCAGCCAAGTTAAAGGGCTTGACTATGGCTACACCTTC. Translating it yields CASSQVKGLDYGYTF.

This clonotype was seen more than once but under ten times. V is TRBV7-2 and J is TRBJ2-5, with 8 bases lining up with TRBD1. The closer fit of TRBJ2-1 to the DNA end suggests the J call may be wrong. CDR3 length equals 14 residues. Germline CDR1 SGHTA, CDR2 FQGNSA. The DNA for the CDR3 is TGTGCCAGCAGCTACAGACAGGGGAGAAATGAGCAGTTCTTC. The encoded protein is CASSYRQGRNEQFF.

V gene TRBV7-2 combines with J gene TRBJ2-3; perhaps D is TRBD1 or TRBD2 (5 bases each). V lost 6 bases to trimming and J lost 4 bases, with 14 bases between them. The CDR3 is 14 amino acids. Germline values: CDR1 SGHTA, CDR2 FQGNSA. The CDR3 loop reads CASRPEGLADTQYF. The CDR3 region has the DNA TGTGCCAGCAGACCCGAGGGGTTGGCAGATACGCAGTATTTT.

This clonotype was counted a few times. The V call is TRBV10-3, the J call TRBJ2-5, with D possibly being TRBD1 (6 bases). The CDR3 length is 14 residues. The germline V and J ends were trimmed by 4 bases and 3 bases, with 12 bases remaining between them. CDR1 is ENHRY, CDR2 SYGVKD, per germline. The CDR3 nucleotides are TGTGCCATCAGTGTGGGACAAGGGAAAGAGACCCAGTACTTC. This encodes CAISVGQGKETQYF.

Many counts were recorded for this clonotype. An end of the junction does not agree with germline; a read error may underlie this. This chain links TRBV3-1 with TRBJ1-5; unclear D gene. CDR3 length: 14 amino acids. The germline V gene encodes CDR1 LGHDT and CDR2 YNNKEL (reference sequence). This CDR3 reads CASSPDGSNQPQHF. The DNA of the CDR3 is TGCGCCAGCAGTCCGGACGGAAGCAATCAGCCCCAGCATTTT.

For this clonotype: The junction does not match germline at one end; this may be a read error. This rearrangement joins TRBV5-5 to TRBJ2-7; 9 positions match TRBD2. CDR3 length: 13 residues. In germline, CDR1 is SGHKS, CDR2 YYEKEE (reference sequence). The CDR3 protein is CACSPVAGDEQYF. CDR3 sequence (DNA): TGTGCCTGCAGCCCGGTAGCGGGGGACGAGCAGTACTTC.